The 7 T cell receptor beta chains presented below share a single source sample, sequenced in a study of PD-1 blockade in classical Hodgkin lymphoma. Some clones are missing from TCRdb's copy, which holds only in-frame ones; the method was immunoSEQ multiplex PCR. The repertoire holds about 34,000 clones, 76% seen once, with roughly 15% in the top ten. Each patient relapsed following autologous stem cell transplantation, and prior brentuximab vedotin exposure differed. This specimen was peripheral blood mononuclear cells (PBMCs), taken before the second cycle of nivolumab. The receptors come from a human donor with classical Hodgkin lymphoma.

This chain connects TRBV4-3 to TRBJ1-2; 8 bases line up with TRBD1. The CDR3 is 13 amino acids. Germline assignment: CDR1 LGHNA and CDR2 YSLEER. The junction had 5 bases not matched to a gene; V was cut back by 3 bases and J by 8 bases. For the CDR3, the DNA is TGCGCCAGCAGCCACCCACAGGGGGAAGGCTACACCTTC. Its translation is CASSHPQGEGYTF.

The V gene is TRBV21-1, the J gene TRBJ2-1; the table's D call of TRBD2 was not tested on the DNA. TRBV21-1 is listed as a pseudogene. CDR3 length: 16 amino acids. The CDR3 DNA sequence: TGTGCCAGCAGCAAAACCCGGGGGGGCCCCTACAATGAGCAGTTCTTC. Translation gives CASSKTRGGPYNEQFF.

This sequence joins TRBV5-8 and TRBJ2-7, with 10 positions matching TRBD2. The J segment lost 0 bases and the V segment lost 2 bases, leaving 8 bases of the junction unmatched. The CDR3 runs 17 residues. The germline gives CDR1 SGHTS, CDR2 YDEGEE. The DNA for the CDR3 is TGTGCCAGCAGCTTATCTAGCGGGAGCCCGGGCTCCTACGAGCAGTACTTC. Translation: CASSLSSGSPGSYEQYF. Together with reference TRBV5-8 and TRBJ2-7, the CDR3 gives the full variable domain: EAGVTQSPTHLIKTRGQQATLRCSPISGHTSVYWYQQALGLGLQFLLWYDEGEERNRGNFPPRFSGRQFPNYSSELNVNALELEDSALYLCASSLSSGSPGSYEQYFGPGTRLTVT.

The rearrangement joins TRBV12-5 to TRBJ1-1, with D possibly being TRBD1 (6 bases). Trimming stripped 6 bases from V and 4 bases from J, with 12 bases between. CDR3 size: 13 residues. Germline CDR1 LGHNT, CDR2 FRNRAP. The chain's CDR3 is CASGLQGGTEAFF. CDR3 DNA: TGTGCTAGTGGCTTACAGGGAGGCACTGAAGCTTTCTTT.

This clone was recorded at least ten times. The chain uses TRBV6-1 and TRBJ2-7; D gene unclear. The V end lost 2 bases, the J end lost 7 bases, and 12 bases lay between the germline ends. This CDR3 is 13 amino acids long. Germline assignment: CDR1 MNHNS and CDR2 SASEGT. CDR3: CASSETTTREQYF. In nucleotides, the CDR3 is TGTGCCAGCAGTGAAACGACAACGCGGGAGCAGTACTTC.

This clone was picked up a small number of times. The chain links TRBV10-3 to TRBJ1-2; 8 bases match TRBD1. Germline assignment: CDR1 ENHRY and CDR2 SYGVKD. J was trimmed by 0 bases and V by 7 bases; bases with no gene match: 4. This CDR3 spans 14 amino acids. The CDR3 protein is CAINQQGANYGYTF. The CDR3 coding sequence is TGTGCCATCAACCAACAGGGGGCTAACTATGGCTACACCTTC.

This clone was picked up a small number of times. The CDR3 DNA reads as TGTGCCAGCAGCGTGACGGGGGGGAAAAACATTCAGTACTTC. It specifies CASSVTGGKNIQYF. This chain uses TRBV9 with TRBJ2-4, with 8 bases that match TRBD2. The trim removed 2 bases at V and 4 bases at J, leaving 2 bases unmatched. Germline CDR1 reads SGDLS; CDR2 reads YYNGEE. This CDR3 region has 14 residues.